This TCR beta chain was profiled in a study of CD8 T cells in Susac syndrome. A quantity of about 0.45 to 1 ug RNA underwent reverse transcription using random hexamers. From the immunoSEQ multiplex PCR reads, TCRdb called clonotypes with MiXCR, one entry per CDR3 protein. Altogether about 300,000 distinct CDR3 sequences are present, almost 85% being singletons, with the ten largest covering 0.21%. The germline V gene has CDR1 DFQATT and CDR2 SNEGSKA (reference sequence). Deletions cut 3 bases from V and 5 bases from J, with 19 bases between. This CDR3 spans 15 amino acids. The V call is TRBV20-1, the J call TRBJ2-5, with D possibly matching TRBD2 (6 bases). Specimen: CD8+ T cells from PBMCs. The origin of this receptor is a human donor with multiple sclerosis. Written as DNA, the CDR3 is TGCAGTGCTAGCCCCTATGTGGAGGGACCGGAGACCCAGTACTTC. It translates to CSASPYVEGPETQYF.